The T cell receptor beta chain described here comes from a study of blood T cell repertoires in COVID-19. Overall study: Italy, Spain and the United States were the sources of the convalescent and acute COVID-19 samples.

The germline V gene encodes CDR1 SGHRS and CDR2 YFSETQ. This CDR3 contains 13 residues. The V and J ends lost 0 bases and 1 base respectively, with 4 bases between them. Authors' analysis steps: Reference gene primers were amplified, and this amplification served to estimate nucleated cell counts. Using immunoSEQ multiplex PCR, the repertoire was profiled, and TCRdb retains in-frame clones only, with some absent. For V, J and clone size, that table is used; D and trimming come from the DNA. The sample carries 70,000 to 95,000 clones, 90% to 95% recorded once. The J gene is TRBJ2-5, the V gene TRBV5-1, with no clear D. The receptor was derived from a human donor with active COVID-19. The donor label of this sample is uncertain. Sequenced material: peripheral blood. The CDR3 DNA is TGCGCCAGCAGCTTGGCACTCCAAGAGACCCAGTACTTC. Residues: CASSLALQETQYF.